These 6 T cell receptor beta chains share one sample of origin, sequenced in a study of cytomegalovirus exposure and HLA in healthy donors. It was with 60 Vbeta and 13 Jbeta primers that the PCR ran. Produced via immunoSEQ multiplex PCR; TCRdb's table is partial and in-frame only. In the table there are some 150,000 clones, about 70% of which are singletons. Material for sequencing was PBMCs. Receptors were obtained from a woman aged 35 to 49 in good health and CMV-seronegative.

This clone came up once. The chain joins TRBV25-1 to TRBJ1-2; the match to TRBD1 covers 10 bases. This CDR3 spans 15 amino acids. CDR1 MGHDK and CDR2 SYGVNS come from the germline V gene. Trimming removed 4 bases from V and 4 bases from J; junction bases left unmatched: 6. DNA for the CDR3: TGTGCCAGCAGTGCCGACAGGGGGCTGATCTATGGCTACACCTTC. Amino acid sequence: CASSADRGLIYGYTF.

This rearrangement joins TRBV7-9 to TRBJ1-1; D is undetermined. V was cut by 5 bases and J by 5 bases, with 18 bases left in between. Germline CDR1 reads SEHNR; CDR2 reads FQNEAQ (reference sequence). This CDR3 spans 15 amino acids. The CDR3 DNA sequence: TGTGCCAGCAGCAACGTTGTCTTTAGTGATACTGAAGCTTTCTTT. Amino acid sequence: CASSNVVFSDTEAFF.

For this clone: At one end the junction does not follow the germline gene, possibly because of a read error. This rearrangement joins TRBV5-6 to TRBJ2-1; D is possibly TRBD1 (6 bases). Germline V lookup: CDR1 SGHDT, CDR2 YYEEEE. This CDR3 contains 13 residues. CDR3 in DNA: TGTGCCAGCAGCCCCACAGGGTACAACGAGCAGTTCTTC. This encodes CASSPTGYNEQFF.

V and J are TRBV10-1 and TRBJ2-2, with D possibly TRBD1 on 6 matching bases. V was shortened by 6 bases and J by 1 base, with 12 bases between the two germline ends. Germline V lookup: CDR1 WNHNN, CDR2 SYGVQD (reference sequence). The length of the CDR3 is 15 residues. DNA of the CDR3: TGCGCCAGCAGCGATCCGGGACAGAACACCGGGGAGCTGTTTTTT. Protein: CASSDPGQNTGELFF.

V gene TRBV27 combines with J gene TRBJ1-6; D remains unclear. V lost 5 bases and J lost 16, with 18 bases in between. In germline, CDR1 is MNHEY, CDR2 SMNVEV (reference sequence). The CDR3 is 13 residues long. Written as DNA, the CDR3 is TGTGCCAGCAGTCCTATAAGTGGGTCAGCGCTCCACTTT. It encodes CASSPISGSALHF.

This sequence joins TRBV5-6 and TRBJ1-6; D ambiguous. The CDR3 contains 12 residues. Germline V lookup: CDR1 SGHDT, CDR2 YYEEEE. V was cut by 2 bases and J by 8 bases, with 5 bases left in between. In DNA form, the CDR3 reads TGTGCCAGCAGCTTCCGGGATTCACCCCTCCACTTT. It codes for CASSFRDSPLHF.